One sample yielded the 5 T cell receptor beta chains listed below, sequenced in a study of CD8 T cells in ankylosing spondylitis. One entry per CDR3 protein results from TCRdb running MiXCR on the 5' RACE reads. The table has approximately 35,000 distinct CDR3 sequences, 12% to 15% seen once. Sequences were obtained from blood. These receptors were taken from a male donor with ankylosing spondylitis or in good health (not recorded which).

This chain uses TRBV12-3 or TRBV12-4 with TRBJ2-7, with 7 bases matching TRBD1. The CDR3 extends over 13 amino acids. J lost 7 bases, V lost 8 bases, and 11 bases had no gene match. CDR3 protein: CASGDSATGEQYV. In nucleotides, the CDR3 is TGTGCCAGCGGGGACAGTGCCACGGGGGAGCAGTACGTC.

This clonotype turned up a few times. The chain joins TRBV6-2 or TRBV6-3 to TRBJ2-2; 7 nucleotides line up with TRBD1. The germline gives CDR1 MNHEY, CDR2 SVGEGT. The V and J ends lost 5 bases and 5 bases, in that order; junction bases with no gene match: 11. This CDR3 region has 16 residues. The CDR3 region has the DNA TGTGCCAGCAGTAAAGGCCGGGACAGATCGACCGGGGAGCTGTTTTTT. This sequence encodes CASSKGRDRSTGELFF.

In DNA, the CDR3 is TGTGCCAGCGGAGAGCGGGAGGGCAATGAGCAGTTCTTC. It yields the protein CASGEREGNEQFF. The chain is built from TRBV13 and TRBJ2-1; 10 bases map to TRBD2. This CDR3 region has 13 residues. Germline CDR1 and CDR2: PRHDT and FYEKMQ (reference sequence). Trimming removed 8 bases from V and 6 bases from J; junction bases left unmatched: 4. Complete variable domain (other parts from reference TRBV13 and TRBJ2-1): AAGVIQSPRHLIKEKRETATLKCYPIPRHDTVYWYQQGPGQDPQFLISFYEKMQSDKGSIPDRFSAQQFSDYHSELNMSSLELGDSALYFCASGEREGNEQFFGPGTRLTVL.

The chain combines TRBV28 with TRBJ2-2, with D unresolved. The length of the CDR3 is 14 residues. Germline CDR1 reads MDHEN; CDR2 reads SYDVKM. Trimming took off 8 bases at V and 7 bases at J, with 17 bases between the two ends. CDR3 protein: CASQVLATGGELFF. The DNA of the CDR3 is TGTGCCAGCCAGGTCTTGGCAACGGGCGGGGAGCTGTTTTTT. Full variable domain (remainder filled in from reference TRBV28 and TRBJ2-2): DVKVTQSSRYLVKRTGEKVFLECVQDMDHENMFWYRQDPGLGLRLIYFSYDVKMKEKGDIPEGYSVSREKKERFSLILESASTNQTSMYLCASQVLATGGELFFGEGSRLTVL.

This clonotype has only a few counts. The V gene is TRBV29-1, the J gene TRBJ2-5, with 9 bases aligning to TRBD1. The CDR3 contains 13 residues. Germline CDR1 SQVTM, CDR2 ANQGSEA. V shed 2 bases, J shed 4 bases, and the junction held 2 bases outside the gene matches. CDR3 DNA: TGCAGCGTTGAAACGGGACAGGGAGAGACCCAGTACTTC. This sequence encodes CSVETGQGETQYF.